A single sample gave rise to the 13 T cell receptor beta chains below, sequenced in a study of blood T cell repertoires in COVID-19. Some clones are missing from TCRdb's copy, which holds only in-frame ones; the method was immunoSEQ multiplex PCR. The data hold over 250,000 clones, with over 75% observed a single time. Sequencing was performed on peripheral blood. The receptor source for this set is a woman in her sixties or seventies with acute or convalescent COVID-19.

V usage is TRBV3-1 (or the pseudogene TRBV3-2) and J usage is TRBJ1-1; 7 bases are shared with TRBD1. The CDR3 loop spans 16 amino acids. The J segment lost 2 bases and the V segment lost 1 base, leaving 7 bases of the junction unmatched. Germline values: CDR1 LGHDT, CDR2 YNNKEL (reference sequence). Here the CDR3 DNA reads TGTGCCAGCAGCCAAGGTACAGGGGACGTTAACACTGAAGCTTTCTTT. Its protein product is CASSQGTGDVNTEAFF.

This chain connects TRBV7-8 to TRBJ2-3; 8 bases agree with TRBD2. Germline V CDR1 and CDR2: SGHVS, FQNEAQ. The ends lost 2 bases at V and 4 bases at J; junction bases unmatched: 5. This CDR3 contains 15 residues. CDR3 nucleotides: TGTGCCAGCAGCTTACCAGCGGGGGTATCAGATACGCAGTATTTT. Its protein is CASSLPAGVSDTQYF.

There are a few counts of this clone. Here the CDR3 reads CSASKREGSEKLFF. The DNA of the CDR3 is TGCAGTGCTAGTAAGCGGGAGGGCTCTGAAAAACTGTTTTTT. The chain combines TRBV20-1 with TRBJ1-4; no clear D. Germline V gene data show CDR1 as DFQATT and CDR2 as SNEGSKA (reference sequence). V was pared by 3 bases and J by 7 bases, with 15 bases between. This CDR3 has 14 residues.

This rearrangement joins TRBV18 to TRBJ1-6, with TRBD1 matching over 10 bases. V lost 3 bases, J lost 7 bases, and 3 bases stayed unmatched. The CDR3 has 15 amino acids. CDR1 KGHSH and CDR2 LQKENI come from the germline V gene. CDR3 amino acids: CASSPGTGANSPLHF. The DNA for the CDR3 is TGTGCCAGCTCACCCGGGACAGGGGCCAATTCACCCCTCCACTTT.

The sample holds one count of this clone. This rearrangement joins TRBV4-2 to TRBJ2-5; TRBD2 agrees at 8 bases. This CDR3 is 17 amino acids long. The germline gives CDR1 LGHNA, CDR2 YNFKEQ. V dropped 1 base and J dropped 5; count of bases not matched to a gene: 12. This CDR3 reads CASSQGRGPGGHETQYF. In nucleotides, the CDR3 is TGTGCCAGCAGCCAAGGGAGGGGACCGGGGGGGCACGAGACCCAGTACTTC.

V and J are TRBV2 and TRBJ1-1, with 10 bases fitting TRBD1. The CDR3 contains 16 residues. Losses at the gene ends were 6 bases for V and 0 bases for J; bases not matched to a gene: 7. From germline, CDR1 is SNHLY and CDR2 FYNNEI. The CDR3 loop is CASSRQGARMNTEAFF. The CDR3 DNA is TGTGCCAGCAGCAGACAGGGGGCGCGAATGAACACTGAAGCTTTCTTT.

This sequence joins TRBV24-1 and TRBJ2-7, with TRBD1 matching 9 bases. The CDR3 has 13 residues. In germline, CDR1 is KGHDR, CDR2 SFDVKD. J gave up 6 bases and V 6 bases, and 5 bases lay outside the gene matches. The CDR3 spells CATSLSGQGEQYF. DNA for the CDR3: TGTGCCACCAGTTTATCGGGACAGGGCGAGCAGTACTTC.

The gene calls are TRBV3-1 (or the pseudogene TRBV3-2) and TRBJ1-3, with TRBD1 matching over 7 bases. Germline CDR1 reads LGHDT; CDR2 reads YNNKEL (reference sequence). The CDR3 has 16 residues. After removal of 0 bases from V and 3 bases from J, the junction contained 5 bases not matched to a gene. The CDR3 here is CASSQDPGTVGNTIYF. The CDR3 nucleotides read TGTGCCAGCAGCCAAGATCCCGGGACAGTTGGAAACACCATATATTTT.

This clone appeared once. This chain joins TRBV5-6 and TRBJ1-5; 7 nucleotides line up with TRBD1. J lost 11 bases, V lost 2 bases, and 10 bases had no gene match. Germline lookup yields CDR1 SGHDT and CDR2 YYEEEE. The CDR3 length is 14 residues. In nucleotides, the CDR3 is TGTGCCAGCAGCTTTGGGACAGCCGGTCGAACCCAGCATTTT. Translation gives CASSFGTAGRTQHF.

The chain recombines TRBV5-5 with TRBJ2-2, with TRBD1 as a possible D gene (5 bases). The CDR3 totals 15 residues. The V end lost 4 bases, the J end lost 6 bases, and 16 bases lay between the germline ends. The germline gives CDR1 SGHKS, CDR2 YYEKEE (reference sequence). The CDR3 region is CASSTGQIRAGELFF. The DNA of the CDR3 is TGTGCCAGCAGCACCGGACAAATTAGAGCCGGGGAGCTGTTTTTT.

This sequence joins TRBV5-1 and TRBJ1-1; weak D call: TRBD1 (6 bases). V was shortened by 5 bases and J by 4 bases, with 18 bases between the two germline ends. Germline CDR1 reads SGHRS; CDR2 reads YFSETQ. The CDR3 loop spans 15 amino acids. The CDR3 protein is CASRRSGVDVTEAFF. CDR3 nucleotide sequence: TGCGCCAGCAGGAGATCAGGGGTGGATGTCACTGAAGCTTTCTTT.

Written as DNA, the CDR3 is TGTGCCAGCAGCTTGGGCGGGAACAATCAGCCCCAGCATTTT. This sequence encodes CASSLGGNNQPQHF. The chain couples TRBV5-4 to TRBJ1-5; no clear D. V dropped 0 bases and J dropped 3 bases, with 7 bases sitting between them. CDR1 and CDR2 from the germline V gene are SGHNT and YYREEE (reference sequence). This CDR3 has 14 amino acids.

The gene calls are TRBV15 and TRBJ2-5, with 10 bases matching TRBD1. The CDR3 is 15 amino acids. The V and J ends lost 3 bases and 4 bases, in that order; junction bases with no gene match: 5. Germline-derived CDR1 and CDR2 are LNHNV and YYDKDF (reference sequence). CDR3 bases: TGTGCCACCAGCAGGGACAGGGGGAATGCAGAGACCCAGTACTTC. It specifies CATSRDRGNAETQYF.